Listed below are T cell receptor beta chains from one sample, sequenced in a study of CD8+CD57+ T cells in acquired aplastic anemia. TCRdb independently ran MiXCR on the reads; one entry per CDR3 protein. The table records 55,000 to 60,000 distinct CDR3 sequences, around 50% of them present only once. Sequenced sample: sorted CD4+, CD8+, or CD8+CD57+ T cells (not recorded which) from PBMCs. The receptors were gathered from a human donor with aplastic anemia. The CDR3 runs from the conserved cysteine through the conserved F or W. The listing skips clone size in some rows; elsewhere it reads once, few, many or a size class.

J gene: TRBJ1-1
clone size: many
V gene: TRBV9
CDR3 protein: CASSEGGGSTEAFF

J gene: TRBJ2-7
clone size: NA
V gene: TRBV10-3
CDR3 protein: CAGNFGQGRQYF

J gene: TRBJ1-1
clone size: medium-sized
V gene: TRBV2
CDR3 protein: CASSEGQSMAEAFF

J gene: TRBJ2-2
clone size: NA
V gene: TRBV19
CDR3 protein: CATGTLPNGNGELFF

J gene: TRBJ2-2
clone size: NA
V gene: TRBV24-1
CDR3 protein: CATSETGNTGELFF

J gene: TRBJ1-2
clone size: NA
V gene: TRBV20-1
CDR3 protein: CSASFRGGYTF

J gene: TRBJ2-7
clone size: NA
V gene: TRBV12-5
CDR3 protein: CASVLAGEAYEQYF

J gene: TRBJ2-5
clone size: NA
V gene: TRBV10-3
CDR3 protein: CASSRGQGETQYF

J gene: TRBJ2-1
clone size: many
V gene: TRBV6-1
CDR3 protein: CASSSGLAGRNEQFF

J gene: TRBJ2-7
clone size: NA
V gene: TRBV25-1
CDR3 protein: CASSVTGLAGDEQYF

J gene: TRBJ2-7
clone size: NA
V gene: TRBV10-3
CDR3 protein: CAISEAAYEQYF

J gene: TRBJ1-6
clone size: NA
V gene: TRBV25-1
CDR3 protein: CASSVTGTANSPLHF

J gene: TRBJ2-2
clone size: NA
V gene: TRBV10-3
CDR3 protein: CAISDRASGRTGELFF

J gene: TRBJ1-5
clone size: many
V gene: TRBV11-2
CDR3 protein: CASSLDGNSNQPQHF

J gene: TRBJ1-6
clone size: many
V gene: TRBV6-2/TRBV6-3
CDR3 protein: CATTGLGDSPLHF

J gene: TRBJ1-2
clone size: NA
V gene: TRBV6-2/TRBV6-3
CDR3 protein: CASTGTESYGYTF

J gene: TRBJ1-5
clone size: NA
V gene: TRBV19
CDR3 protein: CASSIGQGFQDQPQHF

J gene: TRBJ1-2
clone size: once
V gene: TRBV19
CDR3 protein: CASSLQGSYGYTF

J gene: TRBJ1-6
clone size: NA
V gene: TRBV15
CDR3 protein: CATSTTGLDPYNSPLHF

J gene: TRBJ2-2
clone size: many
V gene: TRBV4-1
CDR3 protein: CASSHSDSTGELFF

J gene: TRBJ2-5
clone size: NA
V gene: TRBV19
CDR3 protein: CASSTTGSETQYF

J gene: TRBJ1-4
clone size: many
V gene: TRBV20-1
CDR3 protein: CSARDGVGLYNEKLFF

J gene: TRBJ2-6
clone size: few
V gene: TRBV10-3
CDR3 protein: CAISGGPGANVLTF

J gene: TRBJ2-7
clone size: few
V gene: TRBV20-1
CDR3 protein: CSARLDGYEQYF

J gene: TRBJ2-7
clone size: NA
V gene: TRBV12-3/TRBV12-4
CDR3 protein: CASSLGQVGSSYEQYF

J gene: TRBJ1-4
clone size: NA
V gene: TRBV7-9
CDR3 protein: CASRGSSGKLFF

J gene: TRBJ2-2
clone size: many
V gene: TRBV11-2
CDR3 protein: CASSLNPGTGELFF

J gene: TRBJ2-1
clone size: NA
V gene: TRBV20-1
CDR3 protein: CSARDPSGGSSYNEQFF

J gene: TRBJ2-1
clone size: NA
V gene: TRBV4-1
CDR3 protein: CASSQVVEGSGYNEQFF

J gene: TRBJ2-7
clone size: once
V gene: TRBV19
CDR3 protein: CASSIGGPRYEQYF

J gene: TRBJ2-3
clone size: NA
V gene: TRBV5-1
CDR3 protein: CASSLELPDQDTQYF

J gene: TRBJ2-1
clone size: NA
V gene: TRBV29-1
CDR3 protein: CSAERTGREQFF

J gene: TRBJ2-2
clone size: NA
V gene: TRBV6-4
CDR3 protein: CASSVGPDTGELFF

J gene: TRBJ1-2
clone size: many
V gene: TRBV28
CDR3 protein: CASSPRGEPTYGYTF

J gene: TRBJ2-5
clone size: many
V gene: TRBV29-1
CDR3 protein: CSVEGWLGQGARETQYF

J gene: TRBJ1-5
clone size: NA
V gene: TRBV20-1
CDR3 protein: CSASSRQGGQPQHF

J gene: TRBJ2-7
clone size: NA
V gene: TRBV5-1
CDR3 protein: CASSLSGVEQYF

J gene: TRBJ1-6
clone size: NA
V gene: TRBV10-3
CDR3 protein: CAIRPGQGNSPLHF

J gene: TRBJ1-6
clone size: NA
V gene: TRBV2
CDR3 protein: CASGAGTGDSPLHF

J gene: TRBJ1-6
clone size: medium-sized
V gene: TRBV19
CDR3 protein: CASSIGGGPLHF

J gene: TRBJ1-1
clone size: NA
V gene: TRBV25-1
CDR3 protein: CASSEGTGMNTEAFF

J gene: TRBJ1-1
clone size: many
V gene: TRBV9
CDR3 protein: CASSVGSGTGGIEAFF

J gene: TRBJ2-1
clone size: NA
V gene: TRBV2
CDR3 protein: CASSENRGGNEQFF

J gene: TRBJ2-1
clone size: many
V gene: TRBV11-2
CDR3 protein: CASSSMDGAYNEQFF

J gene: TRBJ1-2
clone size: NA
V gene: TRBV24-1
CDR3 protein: CATSDYRRTYGYTF

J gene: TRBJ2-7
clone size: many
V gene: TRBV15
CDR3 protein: CATSPTRGYEQYF

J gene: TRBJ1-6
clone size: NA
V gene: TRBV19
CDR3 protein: CASSTGTGRNSPLHF

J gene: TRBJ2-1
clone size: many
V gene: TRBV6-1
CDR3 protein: CASSELAGGYNEQFF

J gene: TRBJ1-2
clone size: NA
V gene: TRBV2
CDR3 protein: CASGQTYGYTF

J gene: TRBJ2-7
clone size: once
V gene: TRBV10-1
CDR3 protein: CASRIAGGSEQYF

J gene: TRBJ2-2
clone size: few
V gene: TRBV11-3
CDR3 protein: CASSLRGPGTGELFF

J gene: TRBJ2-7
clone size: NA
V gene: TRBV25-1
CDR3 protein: CASSPGQGIHYEQYF

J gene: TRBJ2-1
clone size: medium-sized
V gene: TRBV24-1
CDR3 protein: CATSGDRNNEQFF

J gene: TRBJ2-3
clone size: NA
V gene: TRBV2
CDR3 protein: CASRLTGGSRDTQYF

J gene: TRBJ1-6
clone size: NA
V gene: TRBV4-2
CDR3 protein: CASSQDSAGTKGSPLHF

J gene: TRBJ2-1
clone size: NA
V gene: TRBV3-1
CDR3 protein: CASSQEIAGSSYNEQFF

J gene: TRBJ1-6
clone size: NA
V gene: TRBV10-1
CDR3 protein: CASSRQIDSPLHF